This T cell receptor (beta chain) was sequenced during a study of T cells in Graves' hyperthyroidism and ophthalmopathy (dated by TCRdb to about 2019). About the study as a whole: Peripheral blood was sampled at the time of initial diagnosis, prior to any treatment. According to the paper, TCR Vbeta CDR3 sequencing was carried out on 135 peripheral blood samples, which came from 40 to 45 ophthalmopathy, around 75 hyperthyroidism and approximately 17 progressor patients. After sampling, hyperthyroidism patients received methimazole starting at 30 mg daily, and ophthalmopathy patients received high-dose intravenous methylprednisolone. TCR V-J signatures able to tell the groups apart were searched for in a discovery cohort of some 97 patients, of whom approximately 40 had Graves' ophthalmopathy and roughly 57 had stable Graves' hyperthyroidism. The roughly 91 discovery patients were randomly split 7:3 into training and test sets. Thyroid tissue and blood T-cell repertoires from several Graves' hyperthyroidism patients were also compared in the study. Whether ophthalmopathy could be predicted prospectively was tested in an independent validation cohort made up of under 20 hyperthyroidism patients plus 17 patients who later progressed to ophthalmopathy.

Hyperthyroidism patients were newly diagnosed, had a disease duration of under 2 months, and were aged 18 to 65 years. Patients with uncontrolled infections, other autoimmune diseases, pregnancy or lactation were excluded. Diagnoses relied on clinical symptoms, serum thyroxine and TRAb, thyroid ultrasound and orbital computed tomography. Blood from progressor patients was drawn when they were first diagnosed with hyperthyroidism, before any ophthalmopathy symptoms appeared. PBMCs were separated from over 9 ml of fresh peripheral blood using Ficoll-Paque density gradient centrifugation. Patients classed as progressors first received a Graves' hyperthyroidism diagnosis and then went on to develop ophthalmopathy during follow-up. Total RNA was extracted using Trizol reagent, and RNA quality was assessed on an Agilent 2100 Bioanalyzer. Broader findings and caveats from the paper: Ophthalmopathy was separated from stable hyperthyroidism by a 13 V-J signature model, with 85% to 90% sensitivity and roughly 81% specificity obtained in cross-validation and 80%/75% obtained in testing. No statistical method was used to set the sample size in advance, and investigators knew the group allocation. Blood samples also contained most of the expanded thyroid clonotypes (frequency above 0.001), which suggests that blood repertoires may reflect thyroid immune responses. In validation, the model predicted progression to ophthalmopathy a median of roughly six months before onset, with 65% to 71% sensitivity and 72.22% specificity.

The CDR3 spans 15 residues, from the cysteine through the phenylalanine. Of the read, only the CDR3 DNA is kept; its 45 bases are in frame from base 1. Based on the germline V gene, the CDR1 and CDR2 sequences are MNHNS and SASEGT. The trim is 3 bases for V and 0 bases for J, with a gap of 11 bases between the germline ends. At least ten counts were recorded for this clonotype. What this receptor recognizes is not known. Base qualities are not provided; no much larger clone lies one nucleotide away. TCR beta CDR3 regions were amplified from RNA transcripts. The first round of RT-PCR for the TCR CDR3 was performed with the HTBI primer set and the Qiagen OneStep RT-PCR kit. The libraries were constructed in a second round of multiplex PCR and then size-selected and purified. The libraries were sequenced on an Illumina HiSeq2000 using paired-end 100 bp reads. As for how the authors treated the data: SOAPnuke was used to process the raw data, throwing out any read that contained adapters or uncalled bases, had a mean Phred below 15, or lacked an exact constant-primer or identifier match. High-quality paired reads were merged using COPE v1.2.5, and each unique nucleotide sequence was defined as a clonotype. MiTCR v1.1 was used to align clonotypes to the IMGT TRBV, TRBD and TRBJ reference segments. Analysis was restricted to V-J combinations with a frequency above 0.0001, which covered about 99% of repertoires. The TCS score was defined as F50 (clonal expansion) divided by E x V (chaos), with BLOSUM62-based TCRdist calculated between CDR3 peptides within each V-J. Welch's t-statistics and random forest reduced 500 to 650 V-J features to 10 to 15, which were used in a naive Bayes classifier (R e1071). TCRdb itself trimmed the public reads at Q25 with fastp, ran MiXCR and retained productive beta chains. Each entry merges the rows of one CDR3 protein and shows their most common DNA and genes. These V and J calls derive from TCRdb rather than the authors' analysis. Present in this sample are 280,000 or so distinct CDR3 sequences, about 25% of which were seen just once. The ten largest account for around 30% of the sample.

The TCR was taken from a man aged 35 to 55 with Graves' hyperthyroidism that later progressed to Graves' ophthalmopathy. The chain is assembled from TRBV6-1 and TRBJ1-2, with an unclear D gene assignment. Material: blood. The CDR3 reads CASSEERTSNYGYTF. The nucleotides are TGTGCCAGCAGTGAGGAAAGGACCTCTAACTATGGCTACACCTTC.